Each of the 4 T cell receptor beta chains below was sequenced from the same sample in a study of T cells in Graves' hyperthyroidism and ophthalmopathy. The investigators amplified TCR beta CDR3 regions from RNA transcripts. The study used the HTBI primer set for a first-round RT-PCR of the TCR CDR3. TCRdb passed the multiplex PCR reads through MiXCR, listing each CDR3 protein once. The data contain 250,000 to 300,000 distinct CDR3 sequences, less than 15% of them singletons. Sequenced sample: blood. These TCRs come from a woman aged 40 to 49 with Graves' hyperthyroidism that later progressed to Graves' ophthalmopathy.

J is TRBJ2-3 and V is TRBV20-1; D ambiguous. This CDR3 region has 13 residues. The V end lost 0 bases, the J end lost 0 bases, and 4 bases lay between the germline ends. Germline V gene lookup returns CDR1 DFQATT and CDR2 SNEGSKA (reference sequence). CDR3 region: CSARDPSTDTQYF. In DNA form, the CDR3 reads TGCAGTGCTAGAGACCCTAGCACAGATACGCAGTATTTT.

The rearrangement joins TRBV2 to TRBJ1-3, with D maybe TRBD1 (5 bases). The CDR3 consists of 14 residues. Germline V gene sequence: CDR1 SNHLY, CDR2 FYNNEI. V lost 8 bases, J lost 0 bases, and 11 bases lay in between. The CDR3 spells CASEFGGSGNTIYF. For the CDR3, the DNA is TGTGCCAGCGAGTTTGGGGGCTCTGGAAACACCATATATTTT.

This clonotype has ten or more counts. This chain joins TRBV10-3 and TRBJ1-2; 7 bases are a match to TRBD1. This CDR3 has 13 residues. Trimming cost V 6 bases and J 3 bases; bases outside gene matches: 4. From germline, CDR1 is ENHRY and CDR2 SYGVKD. The CDR3 DNA is TGTGCCATCAGCCTAGACAGGGACTATGGCTACACCTTC. Translation gives CAISLDRDYGYTF.

There are many counts of this clonotype. DNA for the CDR3: TGCGCCAGCAGCCCCCTGACAGGGGGCAACACAGATACGCAGTATTTT. Translated: CASSPLTGGNTDTQYF. The V and J genes are TRBV5-1 and TRBJ2-3; 10 bases match TRBD1. The CDR3 loop spans 16 amino acids. Germline CDR1 and CDR2: SGHRS and YFSETQ. J gave up 2 bases and V 4 bases, and 7 bases lay outside the gene matches. The variable domain in full, with the rest retrieved from reference TRBV5-1 and TRBJ2-3, is KAGVTQTPRYLIKTRGQQVTLSCSPISGHRSVSWYQQTPGQGLQFLFEYFSETQRNKGNFPGRFSGRQFSNSRSEMNVSTLELGDSALYLCASSPLTGGNTDTQYFGPGTRLTVL.